This entry describes one T cell receptor beta chain. Each CDR3 protein is one row after TCRdb ran MiXCR on the RT-PCR reads. The data contain roughly 760,000 distinct CDR3 sequences, roughly 20% of them singletons. V was pared by 3 bases and J by 4 bases, with 16 bases between. This CDR3 has 15 amino acids. Germline V gives CDR1 SGHRS, CDR2 YFSETQ. These data come from a study of response to subunit inactivated influenza vaccine. The material was PBMCs from blood, obtained about 5 days after vaccination. The chain recombines TRBV5-1 with TRBJ1-1; tentatively, D is TRBD1 (6 bases). This clonotype was obtained from a man aged 45-60 years who received an inactivated influenza vaccine. As DNA, the CDR3 is TGCGCCAGCAGCTCCCTACAGGGAAGGAGCACTGAAGCTTTCTTT. This translates into CASSSLQGRSTEAFF.